A selection of T cell receptor beta chains follows, all from one sample in a study of blood T cells in healthy people across ages. In TCRdb, the 5' RACE reads were re-called with MiXCR into one record per CDR3 protein. The sample carries under 950,000 distinct CDR3 sequences, about a fifth recorded once. Sample: blood. The receptors here all came from a man in his 70s in good health. Each CDR3 is given without its conserved first and last residue.

j_gene	v_gene	CDR3aa
TRBJ1-4	TRBV11-2	ASSLGGSPGEKLF
TRBJ2-3	TRBV6-2/TRBV6-3	ASQRGSTDTQY
TRBJ2-1	TRBV10-3	AISETSLHEQF
TRBJ1-2	TRBV9	ASSVVWGSGYT
TRBJ2-5	TRBV20-1	SARDTGRGETQY
TRBJ1-5	TRBV6-4	ASGWDRAEANQPQH
TRBJ2-2	TRBV28	ASGKSEGRNTGELF
TRBJ2-3	TRBV29-1	SVDGKTDTQY
TRBJ2-3	TRBV20-1	SAPEGLDTQY
NA	TRBV6-1	ASSEALQPGLAEQY
TRBJ1-1	TRBV6-5	ASKLDKRGGTEAF
TRBJ2-7	TRBV29-1	SVDLAYEQY
TRBJ1-4	TRBV5-1	ASSGGRTTNEKLF
TRBJ2-5	TRBV20-1	SARRPQETQY
NA	TRBV20-1	SAYTTGLGPYEQY
TRBJ1-1	TRBV4-3	ASSHLPTLNTEAF
TRBJ1-1	TRBV7-9	ASSLTGRSEAF
TRBJ1-1	TRBV5-1	ASSLGDTNTEAF
TRBJ2-5	TRBV12-3/TRBV12-4	ASSSTNDRGREAQY
TRBJ1-2	TRBV4-1	ASSQDVAVNYGYT
TRBJ2-1	TRBV14	ASSHLGQGSKNEQF
TRBJ1-1	TRBV12-3/TRBV12-4	ASSPKGTVNTEAF
NA	TRBV7-2	ASKLTSGEQYNEQF
TRBJ2-7	TRBV11-2	ASSLDFSAEQY
TRBJ2-2	TRBV7-9	ASSPGTSPWHTGELF
TRBJ2-1	TRBV12-3/TRBV12-4	ASSFGTNDPDEQF
TRBJ2-1	TRBV24-1	ATSDLARYNEQF
TRBJ2-1	TRBV11-2	ASSFGLGMSNEQF
TRBJ2-2	TRBV4-2	ASSHPRGRDTGELF
TRBJ1-3	TRBV5-5	ASSWADRGPRSGNTIY
TRBJ2-5	TRBV24-1	ATSETGTGNQETQY
TRBJ2-5	TRBV11-1	ASSLGGLDKETQY
TRBJ2-1	TRBV20-1	SASASGLLNEQF
TRBJ1-1	TRBV10-1	ASSEGRGHTEAF
NA	TRBV20-1	SARQRAGALEQY
TRBJ2-1	TRBV10-3	AISEWAGLVYNEQF
TRBJ1-2	TRBV5-1	ASSLFREGGYT
TRBJ2-3	TRBV7-2	ASSSRRFVRDTQY
TRBJ2-3	TRBV9	ASSWGEADTQY
TRBJ1-2	TRBV25-1	ASRGMFPYGYT